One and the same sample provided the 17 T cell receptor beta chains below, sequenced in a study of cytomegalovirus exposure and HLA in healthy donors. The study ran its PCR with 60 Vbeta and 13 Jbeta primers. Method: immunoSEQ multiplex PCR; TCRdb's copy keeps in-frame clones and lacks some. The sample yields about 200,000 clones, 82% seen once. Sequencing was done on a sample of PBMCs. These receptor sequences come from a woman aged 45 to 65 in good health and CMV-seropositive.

This chain's CDR3 is CASSWPEVKGYTF. The CDR3 DNA sequence: TGTGCCAGCAGTTGGCCCGAGGTAAAAGGCTACACCTTC. The rearrangement links TRBV28 to TRBJ1-2; no reliable D call. Germline CDR1 is MDHEN and CDR2 is SYDVKM. Deletions cut 4 bases from V and 8 bases from J, with 14 bases between. This CDR3 is 13 amino acids long.

This CDR3 reads CASSGARGLTEAFF. CDR3 nucleotides: TGCGCCAGCAGCGGGGCCAGGGGGCTAACTGAAGCTTTCTTT. The rearrangement uses TRBV10-2 and TRBJ1-1; 8 bases map to TRBD1. Germline assignment: CDR1 WSHSY and CDR2 SAAADI. V lost 6 bases to trimming and J lost 5 bases; unmatched junction nucleotides: 8. This CDR3 has 14 amino acids.

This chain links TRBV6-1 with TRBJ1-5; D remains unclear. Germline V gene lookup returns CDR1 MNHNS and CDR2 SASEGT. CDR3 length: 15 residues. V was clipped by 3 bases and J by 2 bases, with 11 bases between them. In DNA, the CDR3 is TGTGCCAGCAGTGATGGAGGGCCGGGCAATCAGCCCCAGCATTTT. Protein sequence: CASSDGGPGNQPQHF.

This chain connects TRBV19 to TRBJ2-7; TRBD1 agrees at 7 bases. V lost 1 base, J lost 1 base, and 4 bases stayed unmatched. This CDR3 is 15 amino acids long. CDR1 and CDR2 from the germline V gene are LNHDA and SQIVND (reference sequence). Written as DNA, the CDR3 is TGTGCCAGTAGTATAGGGAGACAGGGATCCTACGAGCAGTACTTC. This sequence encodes CASSIGRQGSYEQYF.

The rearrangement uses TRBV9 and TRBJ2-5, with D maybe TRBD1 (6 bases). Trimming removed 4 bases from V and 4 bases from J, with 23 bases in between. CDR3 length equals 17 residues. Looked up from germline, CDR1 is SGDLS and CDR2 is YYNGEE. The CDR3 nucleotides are TGTGCCAGCAGCCCATCAGGGGCAGTGGGAGAGACAGAGACCCAGTACTTC. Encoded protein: CASSPSGAVGETETQYF. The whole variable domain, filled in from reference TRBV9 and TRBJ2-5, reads DSGVTQTPKHLITATGQRVTLRCSPRSGDLSVYWYQQSLDQGLQFLIQYYNGEERAKGNILERFSAQQFPDLHSELNLSSLELGDSALYFCASSPSGAVGETETQYFGPGTRLLVL.

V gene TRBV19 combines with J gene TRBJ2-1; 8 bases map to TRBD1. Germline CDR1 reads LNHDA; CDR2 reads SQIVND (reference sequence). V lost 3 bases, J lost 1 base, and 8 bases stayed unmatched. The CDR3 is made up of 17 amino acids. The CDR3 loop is CASSIGQGMASYNEQFF. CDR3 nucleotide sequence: TGTGCCAGTAGTATTGGACAGGGAATGGCTTCCTACAATGAGCAGTTCTTC.

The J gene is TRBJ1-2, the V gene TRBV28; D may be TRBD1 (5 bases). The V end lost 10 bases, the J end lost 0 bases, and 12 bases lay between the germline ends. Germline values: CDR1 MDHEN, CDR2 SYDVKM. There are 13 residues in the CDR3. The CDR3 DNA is TGTGCCACCCCTGGGGCAGCTAACTATGGCTACACCTTC. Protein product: CATPGAANYGYTF.

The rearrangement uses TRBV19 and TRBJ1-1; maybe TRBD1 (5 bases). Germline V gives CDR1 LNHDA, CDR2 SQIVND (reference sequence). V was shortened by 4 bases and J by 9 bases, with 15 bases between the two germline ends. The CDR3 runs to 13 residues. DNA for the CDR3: TGTGCCAGTAGTAATGGAGGGGCGTCGAAAGCTTTCTTT. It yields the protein CASSNGGASKAFF.

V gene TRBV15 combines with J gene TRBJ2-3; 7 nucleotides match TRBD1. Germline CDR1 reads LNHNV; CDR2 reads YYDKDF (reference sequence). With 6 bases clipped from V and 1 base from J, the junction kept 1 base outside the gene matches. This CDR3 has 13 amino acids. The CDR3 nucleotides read TGTGCCACCAGAGGGACAGGCACAGATACGCAGTATTTT. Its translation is CATRGTGTDTQYF.

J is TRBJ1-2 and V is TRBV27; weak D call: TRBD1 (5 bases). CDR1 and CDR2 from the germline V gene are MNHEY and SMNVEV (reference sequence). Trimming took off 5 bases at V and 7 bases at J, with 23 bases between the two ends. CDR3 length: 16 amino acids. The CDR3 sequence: CASSPFHRFSEIGYTF. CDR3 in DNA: TGTGCCAGCAGTCCCTTTCACAGGTTTTCGGAAATTGGCTACACCTTC.

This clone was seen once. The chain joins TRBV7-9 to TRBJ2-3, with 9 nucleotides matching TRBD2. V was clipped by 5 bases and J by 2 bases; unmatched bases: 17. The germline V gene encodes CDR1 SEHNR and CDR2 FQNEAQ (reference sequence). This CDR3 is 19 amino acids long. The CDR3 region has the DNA TGTGCCAGCAGCCCTCCCCTCGGACTAGCGCCGAGTTCCACAGATACGCAGTATTTT. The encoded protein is CASSPPLGLAPSSTDTQYF.

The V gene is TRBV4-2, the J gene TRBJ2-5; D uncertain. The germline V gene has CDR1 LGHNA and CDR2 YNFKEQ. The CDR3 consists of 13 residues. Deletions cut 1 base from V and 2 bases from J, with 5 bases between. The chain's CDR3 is CASSQVQQETQYF. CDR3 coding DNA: TGTGCCAGCAGCCAAGTTCAGCAAGAGACCCAGTACTTC.

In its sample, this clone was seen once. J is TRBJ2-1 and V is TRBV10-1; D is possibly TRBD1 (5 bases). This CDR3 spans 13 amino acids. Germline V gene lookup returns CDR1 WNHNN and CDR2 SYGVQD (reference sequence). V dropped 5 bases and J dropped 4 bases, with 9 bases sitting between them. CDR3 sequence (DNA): TGCGCCAGCAGTCACCAGGGATACAATGAGCAGTTCTTC. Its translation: CASSHQGYNEQFF.

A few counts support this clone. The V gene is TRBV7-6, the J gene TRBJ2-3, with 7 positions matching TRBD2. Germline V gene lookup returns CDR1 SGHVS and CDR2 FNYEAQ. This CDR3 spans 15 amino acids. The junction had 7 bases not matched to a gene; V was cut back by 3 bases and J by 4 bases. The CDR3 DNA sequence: TGTGCCAGCAGCTTTGGCGGGGGATACGCAGATACGCAGTATTTT. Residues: CASSFGGGYADTQYF. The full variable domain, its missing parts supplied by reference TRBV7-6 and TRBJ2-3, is GAGVSQSPRYKVTKRGQDVALRCDPISGHVSLYWYRQALGQGPEFLTYFNYEAQQDKSGLPNDRFSAERPEGSISTLTIQRTEQRDSAMYRCASSFGGGYADTQYFGPGTRLTVL.

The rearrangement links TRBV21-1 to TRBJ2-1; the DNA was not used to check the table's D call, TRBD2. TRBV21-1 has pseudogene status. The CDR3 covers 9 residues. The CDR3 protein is CAARNEQFF. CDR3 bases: TGTGCCGCGCGGAATGAGCAGTTCTTC.

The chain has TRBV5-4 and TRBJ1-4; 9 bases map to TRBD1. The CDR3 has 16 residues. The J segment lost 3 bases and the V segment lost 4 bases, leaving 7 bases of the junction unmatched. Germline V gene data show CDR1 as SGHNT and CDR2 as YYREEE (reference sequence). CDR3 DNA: TGTGCCAGCAGCCGGACAGGGGCGCGCTCTAATGAAAAACTGTTTTTT. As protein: CASSRTGARSNEKLFF.

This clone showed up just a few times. This CDR3 is CASSLGGTGIYEQYF. The DNA of the CDR3 is TGCGCCAGCAGCCTGGGGGGGACAGGGATTTACGAGCAGTACTTC. V gene TRBV5-1 combines with J gene TRBJ2-7, with TRBD1 matching 9 bases. This CDR3 has 15 residues. Germline loops: CDR1 SGHRS, CDR2 YFSETQ. With 4 bases clipped from V and 4 bases from J, the junction kept 9 bases outside the gene matches. Full variable domain (rest looked up from reference TRBV5-1 and TRBJ2-7): KAGVTQTPRYLIKTRGQQVTLSCSPISGHRSVSWYQQTPGQGLQFLFEYFSETQRNKGNFPGRFSGRQFSNSRSEMNVSTLELGDSALYLCASSLGGTGIYEQYFGPGTRLTVT.